The TCR beta chain described here comes from a study of type 1 regulatory T cells. Study-level information: T-allo10 is an in vitro-generated, Tr1-enriched CD4 T cell product specific for alloantigen.

In the case of this clonotype: The antigen is undetermined.

One entry per CDR3 protein, called by TCRdb with MiXCR from the reads. This sample has 25,000 or so distinct CDR3 sequences, with about half found just once. Sequencing input: cultured T cells, either the whole culture or a sorted T cell fraction (not recorded which). This TCR was sampled from a human donor in good health.

Here the CDR3 reads CSVEGTRTAFNEKLFF. The CDR3 coding sequence is TGCAGTGTTGAGGGGACCCGGACAGCCTTTAATGAAAAACTGTTTTTT. The rearrangement links TRBV20-1 to TRBJ1-4; maybe TRBD1 (6 bases). V was clipped by 7 bases and J by 4 bases, with 22 bases between them. Germline CDR1 reads DFQATT; CDR2 reads SNEGSKA (reference sequence). The CDR3 length is 16 residues.